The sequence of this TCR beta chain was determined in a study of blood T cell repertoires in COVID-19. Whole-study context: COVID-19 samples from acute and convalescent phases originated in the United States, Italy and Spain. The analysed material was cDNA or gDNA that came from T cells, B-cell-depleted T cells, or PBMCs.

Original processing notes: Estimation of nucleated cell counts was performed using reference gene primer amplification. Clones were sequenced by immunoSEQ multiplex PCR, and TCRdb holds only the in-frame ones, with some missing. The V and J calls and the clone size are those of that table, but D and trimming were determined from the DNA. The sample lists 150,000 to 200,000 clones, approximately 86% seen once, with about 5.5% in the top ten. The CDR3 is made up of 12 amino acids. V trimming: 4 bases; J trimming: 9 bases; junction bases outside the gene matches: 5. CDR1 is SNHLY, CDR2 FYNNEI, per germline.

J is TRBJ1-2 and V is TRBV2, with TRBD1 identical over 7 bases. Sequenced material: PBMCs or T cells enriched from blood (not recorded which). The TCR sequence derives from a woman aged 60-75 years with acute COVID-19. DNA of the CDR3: TGTGCCAGCAGTGTTCAACAGGGGAGCTACACCTTC. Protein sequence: CASSVQQGSYTF.